A single sample gave rise to the 17 T cell receptor beta chains below, sequenced in a study of blood T cell repertoires in COVID-19. Only in-frame clones appear in the TCRdb table, and some are missing; sequencing was by immunoSEQ multiplex PCR. This sample has about 200,000 clones; about 84% occur once, and the top ten carry approximately 7.4%. The sequenced sample was PBMCs or T cells enriched from blood (not recorded which). The receptors come from a woman in her forties with acute COVID-19.

The rearrangement links TRBV30 to TRBJ2-5, with a tentative D call TRBD2 (7 bases). CDR1 and CDR2 (germline): GTSNPN, SVGIG (reference sequence). The ends were cut back, 1 base at V and 2 bases at J, with 14 bases in the middle. The CDR3 runs to 15 residues. The CDR3: CAWSADRGAQETQYF. CDR3 in DNA: TGTGCCTGGAGTGCCGACCGGGGGGCTCAAGAGACCCAGTACTTC.

The genes are TRBV7-2 and TRBJ2-1; 12 bases agree with TRBD1. The germline V gene encodes CDR1 SGHTA and CDR2 FQGNSA. This CDR3 is 18 amino acids long. J lost 5 bases, V lost 1 base, and 9 bases had no gene match. The CDR3 spells CASSLEGTGGAFDNEQFF. As DNA, the CDR3 is TGTGCCAGCAGCTTAGAAGGGACAGGGGGCGCGTTCGACAATGAGCAGTTCTTC.

This chain links TRBV10-1 with TRBJ1-1, with D perhaps matching TRBD1 (5 bases). The V gene's germline CDR1 is WNHNN and CDR2 SYGVQD (reference sequence). CDR3 length: 14 amino acids. With 0 bases removed from V and 8 bases from J, the gap between germline ends came to 13 bases. CDR3 nucleotide sequence: TGCGCCAGCAGTGAGTCGGGACCCGGGGGGGAAGCTTTCTTT. It translates to CASSESGPGGEAFF.

This chain links TRBV6-2 or TRBV6-3 with TRBJ2-4; tentatively, D is TRBD1 (5 bases). The CDR3 is 15 amino acids. Deletions cut 3 bases from V and 0 bases from J, with 9 bases between. From germline, CDR1 is MNHEY and CDR2 SVGEGT. The CDR3 loop reads CASSYLGLAKNIQYF. In DNA form, the CDR3 reads TGTGCCAGCAGTTATTTGGGGCTAGCCAAAAACATTCAGTACTTC.

This clone was recorded once. This sequence joins TRBV27 and TRBJ1-2, with TRBD1 matching over 8 bases. Germline V gene sequence: CDR1 MNHEY, CDR2 SMNVEV (reference sequence). The CDR3 is 14 amino acids. V lost 8 bases to trimming and J lost 2 bases; unmatched junction nucleotides: 7. The CDR3 DNA reads TGTGCCAGCGGACAGGGTCGGACAAACTATGGCTACACCTTC. Encoded protein: CASGQGRTNYGYTF.

J is TRBJ1-2 and V is TRBV5-5; possible D gene TRBD1, 6 bases. The ends were cut back, 0 bases at V and 4 bases at J, with 13 bases in the middle. Germline V gene data show CDR1 as SGHKS and CDR2 as YYEKEE (reference sequence). The length of the CDR3 is 15 residues. In DNA, the CDR3 is TGTGCCAGCAGCTTGGGGGGAGACAGGATCTATGGCTACACCTTC. It specifies CASSLGGDRIYGYTF.

The chain links TRBV11-2 to TRBJ2-7, with TRBD2 identical over 7 bases. There are 17 residues in the CDR3. Germline CDR1 and CDR2: SGHAT and FQNNGV. The J segment lost 0 bases and the V segment lost 5 bases, leaving 13 bases of the junction unmatched. As DNA, the CDR3 is TGTGCCAGCAGCCCCTCCCGGGACGGGAGGAACTCCTACGAGCAGTACTTC. Its protein is CASSPSRDGRNSYEQYF. The entire variable domain, with the rest obtained from reference TRBV11-2 and TRBJ2-7, is as follows: EAGVAQSPRYKIIEKRQSVAFWCNPISGHATLYWYQQILGQGPKLLIQFQNNGVVDDSQLPKDRFSAERLKGVDSTLKIQPAKLEDSAVYLCASSPSRDGRNSYEQYFGPGTRLTVT.

The chain joins TRBV20-1 to TRBJ1-1; no definite D call. The CDR3 has 15 residues. V was cut by 5 bases and J by 0 bases, with 16 bases left in between. Germline lookup yields CDR1 DFQATT and CDR2 SNEGSKA (reference sequence). This CDR3 is CSARARPLMNTEAFF. CDR3 bases: TGCAGTGCTCGTGCCCGGCCACTAATGAACACTGAAGCTTTCTTT.

CDR3 sequence: CASSPRSGSMNTEAFF. Written as DNA, the CDR3 is TGCGCCAGCAGCCCTCGGAGTGGGTCTATGAACACTGAAGCTTTCTTT. The chain carries TRBV5-1 and TRBJ1-1; D unclear. CDR1 SGHRS and CDR2 YFSETQ come from the germline V gene. Deletions cut 4 bases from V and 0 bases from J, with 16 bases between. The CDR3 totals 16 residues. Together with reference TRBV5-1 and TRBJ1-1, the CDR3 gives the full variable domain: KAGVTQTPRYLIKTRGQQVTLSCSPISGHRSVSWYQQTPGQGLQFLFEYFSETQRNKGNFPGRFSGRQFSNSRSEMNVSTLELGDSALYLCASSPRSGSMNTEAFFGQGTRLTVV.

The rearrangement links TRBV12-3 or TRBV12-4 to TRBJ2-7, with 8 bases fitting TRBD1. Trimming took 7 bases from V and 6 from J; bases not matched to a gene: 8. The CDR3 extends over 13 amino acids. Here the CDR3 DNA reads TGTGCCAGCACTGGGACAGGCTCCCGCGAGCAGTACTTC. Translation: CASTGTGSREQYF.

The chain has TRBV7-8 and TRBJ2-3, with 8 bases matching TRBD2. Looked up from germline, CDR1 is SGHVS and CDR2 is FQNEAQ. This CDR3 has 16 amino acids. V was clipped by 1 base and J by 1 base; unmatched bases: 4. CDR3 sequence (DNA): TGTGCCAGCAGCTTAGTCGGACTAGCTGGCACAGATACGCAGTATTTT. Residues: CASSLVGLAGTDTQYF.

The chain employs TRBV7-2 and TRBJ2-7; the match to TRBD2 covers 8 bases. The germline V gene has CDR1 SGHTA and CDR2 FQGNSA. J lost 7 bases, V lost 1 base, and 3 bases had no gene match. The CDR3 consists of 13 residues. In DNA, the CDR3 is TGTGCCAGCAGCTTAGGGCTAGCGGGTGAGCAGTACTTC. Translating it yields CASSLGLAGEQYF. The variable domain in full, with the rest retrieved from reference TRBV7-2 and TRBJ2-7, is GAGVSQSPSNKVTEKGKDVELRCDPISGHTALYWYRQSLGQGLEFLIYFQGNSAPDKSGLPSDRFSAERTGGSVSTLTIQRTQQEDSAVYLCASSLGLAGEQYFGPGTRLTVT.

This sequence joins TRBV6-5 and TRBJ1-1; D is uncertain. The CDR3 sequence is 12 residues long. Trimming removed 6 bases from V and 7 bases from J, with 12 bases in between. The germline gives CDR1 MNHEY, CDR2 SVGAGI. DNA for the CDR3: TGTGCCAGCAGCGGCGGATCTTTTGAAGCTTTCTTT. It encodes CASSGGSFEAFF.

V is TRBV6-5 and J is TRBJ2-1; 9 nucleotides match TRBD1. V gave up 0 bases and J gave up 9 bases; unmatched junction bases: 6. From germline, CDR1 is MNHEY and CDR2 SVGAGI. This CDR3 is built from 15 residues. The CDR3 region has the DNA TGTGCCAGCAGTTACTCAGGGACAGGGTCCGCTGAGCAGTTCTTC. Encoded protein: CASSYSGTGSAEQFF.

The chain employs TRBV9 and TRBJ1-5; D unresolved. The V gene lost 3 bases and the J gene lost 3 bases, with 7 bases spanning the gap. This CDR3 has 13 amino acids. CDR1 and CDR2 from the germline V gene are SGDLS and YYNGEE. The CDR3 DNA follows: TGTGCCAGCAGCGACGGGGTCAATCAGCCCCAGCATTTT. It translates to CASSDGVNQPQHF.

The count of this clone is one. The rearrangement joins TRBV7-8 to TRBJ2-2, with D tentatively TRBD1 or TRBD2 (5 bases each). Germline assignment: CDR1 SGHVS and CDR2 FQNEAQ. The CDR3 totals 14 residues. V was pared by 5 bases and J by 1 base, with 8 bases between. CDR3 in DNA: TGTGCCAGCAGCCGGGGCCTGAACACCGGGGAGCTGTTTTTT. Protein product: CASSRGLNTGELFF.

The J gene is TRBJ1-5, the V gene TRBV9, with D hard to call. Deletions cut 3 bases from V and 2 bases from J, with 12 bases between. This CDR3 is built from 15 residues. Germline V gene lookup returns CDR1 SGDLS and CDR2 YYNGEE. The CDR3 loop reads CASSADTGGNQPQHF. The CDR3 DNA reads as TGTGCCAGCAGCGCAGACACCGGGGGCAATCAGCCCCAGCATTTT.